The present entry profiles one T cell receptor (beta chain) with its context. Its antigen is still unknown. This entry is derived from a study of vaccination and CD4 T cells after COVID-19. The germline CDR1 and CDR2 sequences are MNHEY and SMNVEV (reference sequence). V shed 4 bases and J shed 4 bases, with 13 bases lying between them. The CDR3 sequence is 14 residues long. Sequencing of the DNA from cultured CD4+ T cells was carried out with the Oncomine TCR Beta short-read assay. Someone extracted genomic DNA from cultured CD4+ T cells. TCRdb fed the PCR reads into MiXCR, producing one record per CDR3 protein. The sample lists roughly 13,000 distinct CDR3 sequences; 60% were seen once. Treatment: approximately 11-day PBMC culture with coronavirus spike peptide pools or control peptides (ViraFEST assay). With 10 ug/ml peptide pools and approximately 9.6 IU/ml IL-2, PBMCs were cultured at 1.5 million to 2 million per well.

Sequencing was performed on CD4+ T cells from blood, cultured in vitro. The TCR comes from a human donor who had recovered from COVID-19. The chain is built from TRBV27 and TRBJ2-5; no clear D. The CDR3 coding sequence is TGTGCCAGCAGTTCGCAGACCTCCAGAGAGACCCAGTACTTC. This gives the protein CASSSQTSRETQYF.